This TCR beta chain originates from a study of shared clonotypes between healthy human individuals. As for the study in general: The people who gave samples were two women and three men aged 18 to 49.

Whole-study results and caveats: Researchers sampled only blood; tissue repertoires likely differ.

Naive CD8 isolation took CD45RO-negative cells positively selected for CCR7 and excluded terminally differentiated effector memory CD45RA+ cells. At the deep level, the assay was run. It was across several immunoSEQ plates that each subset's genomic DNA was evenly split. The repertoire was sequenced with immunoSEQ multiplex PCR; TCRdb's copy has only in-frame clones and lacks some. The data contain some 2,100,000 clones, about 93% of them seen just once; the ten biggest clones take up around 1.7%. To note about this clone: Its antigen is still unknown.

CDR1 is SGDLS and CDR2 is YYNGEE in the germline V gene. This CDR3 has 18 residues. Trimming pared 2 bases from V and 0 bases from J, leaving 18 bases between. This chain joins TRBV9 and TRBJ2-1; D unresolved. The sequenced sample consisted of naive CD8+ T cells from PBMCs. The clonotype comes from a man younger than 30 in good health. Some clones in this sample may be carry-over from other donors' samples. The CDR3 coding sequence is TGTGCCAGCAGCGTTCCGCCCTCCAGGCCGAGCTCCTACAATGAGCAGTTCTTC. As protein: CASSVPPSRPSSYNEQFF.